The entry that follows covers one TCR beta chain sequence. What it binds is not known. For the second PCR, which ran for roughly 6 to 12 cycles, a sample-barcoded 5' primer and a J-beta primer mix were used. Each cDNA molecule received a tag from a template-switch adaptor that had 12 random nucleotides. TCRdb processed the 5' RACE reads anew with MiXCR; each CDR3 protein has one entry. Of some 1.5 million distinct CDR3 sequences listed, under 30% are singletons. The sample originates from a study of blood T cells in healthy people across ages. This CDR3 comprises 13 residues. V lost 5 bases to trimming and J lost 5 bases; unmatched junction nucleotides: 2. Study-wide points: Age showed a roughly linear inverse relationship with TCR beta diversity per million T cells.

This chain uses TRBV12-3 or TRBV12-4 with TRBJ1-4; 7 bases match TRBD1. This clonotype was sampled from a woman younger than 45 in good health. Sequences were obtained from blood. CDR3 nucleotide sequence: TGTGCCAGCAGTATGGGACAGAATGAAAAACTGTTTTTT. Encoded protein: CASSMGQNEKLFF.